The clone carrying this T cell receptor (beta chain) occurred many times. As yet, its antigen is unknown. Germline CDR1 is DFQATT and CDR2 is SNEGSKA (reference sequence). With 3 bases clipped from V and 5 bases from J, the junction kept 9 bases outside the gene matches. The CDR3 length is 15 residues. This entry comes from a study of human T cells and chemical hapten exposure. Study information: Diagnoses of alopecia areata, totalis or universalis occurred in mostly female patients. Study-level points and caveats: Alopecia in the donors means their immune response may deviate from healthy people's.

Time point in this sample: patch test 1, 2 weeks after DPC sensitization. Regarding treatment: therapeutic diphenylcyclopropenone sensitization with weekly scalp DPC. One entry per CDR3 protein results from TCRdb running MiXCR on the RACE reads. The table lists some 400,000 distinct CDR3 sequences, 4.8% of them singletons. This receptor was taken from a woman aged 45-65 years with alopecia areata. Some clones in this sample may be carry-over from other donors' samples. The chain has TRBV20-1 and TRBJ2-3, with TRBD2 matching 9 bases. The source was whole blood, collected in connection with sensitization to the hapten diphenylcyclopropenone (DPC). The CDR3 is CSASGPLAGEDTQYF. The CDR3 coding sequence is TGCAGTGCTAGTGGGCCATTAGCGGGAGAAGATACGCAGTATTTT.